This is a list of T cell receptor beta chains from one sample in a study of neurological immune-mediated disorders. TCRdb independently ran MiXCR on the 5' RACE reads; one entry per CDR3 protein. Seen here are approximately 30,000 distinct CDR3 sequences, around 16% observed once, and the top ten hold 27%. Sequencing used PBMCs. Receptors originate from an older man in good health. Both conserved end residues are part of each CDR3. D genes are given only for firm matches. Rows may omit the clone size; those that give it use once, few, many or a size class.

NA	TRBV6-2/TRBV6-3	many	TRBJ1-5	TGTGCCAGCAGTTACCGAAGCAGGGGCAGCAATCAGCCCCAGCATTTT	CASSYRSRGSNQPQHF
NA	TRBV4-2	many	TRBJ2-7	TGTGCCAGCAGCCAAGATCGCCACGAGCAGTACTTC	CASSQDRHEQYF
TRBD2	TRBV12-5	NA	TRBJ2-2	TGTGCTAGTGGTTCGGGACTAACAAACACCGGGGAGCTGTTTTTT	CASGSGLTNTGELFF
TRBD1	TRBV6-1	many	TRBJ2-1	TGTGCCAGTCACTCCGGGACAGGGAATTACGATGAGCAGTTCTTC	CASHSGTGNYDEQFF
NA	TRBV5-5	many	TRBJ1-4	TGTGCCAGCAGCTTGACCAGACTTACTAATGAAAAACTGTTTTTT	CASSLTRLTNEKLFF
NA	TRBV10-3	many	TRBJ2-7	TGTGCCATCAGTGAGTCTGAGGCCCTGAAGGACGAGCAGTACTTC	CAISESEALKDEQYF
TRBD1	TRBV7-2	NA	TRBJ1-2	TGTGCCAGCAAAGGGAGGGGGCGGGTCGACTATGGCTACACCTTC	CASKGRGRVDYGYTF
TRBD1	TRBV5-1	NA	TRBJ2-5	TGCGCCAGCAATACCGGACAGGGTCAAGAGACCCAGTACTTC	CASNTGQGQETQYF
NA	TRBV5-1	medium-sized	TRBJ2-4	TGCGCCAGCAGCTTTGGGCAGGGAGGCATTCAGTACTTC	CASSFGQGGIQYF
NA	TRBV24-1	many	TRBJ2-3	TGTGCCACCAGTTTCCTAGATACGCAGTATTTT	CATSFLDTQYF
NA	TRBV9	many	TRBJ2-3	TGTGCCAGCAGCGTAGTAACCTCAGATACGCAGTATTTT	CASSVVTSDTQYF
TRBD1	TRBV5-1	many	TRBJ2-7	TGCGCCAGCAGCCAGACAGGGGGAAGTCTCGAGCAGTACTTC	CASSQTGGSLEQYF
NA	TRBV6-6	few	TRBJ2-1	TGTGCCAGCAGTTTCAGTGCTATGGCCCACAATGAGCAGTTCTTC	CASSFSAMAHNEQFF
TRBD2	TRBV7-8	NA	TRBJ2-1	TGTGCCAGCAGCTTAGGAGGGAATAGCGGGAGAATAGAGCAGTTCTTC	CASSLGGNSGRIEQFF
TRBD1	TRBV27	many	TRBJ2-3	TGTGCCAGCAGCCGACAGGGAGGCACAGATACGCAGTATTTT	CASSRQGGTDTQYF
NA	TRBV7-9	many	TRBJ2-3	TGTGCCAGCAGCCAAACCTCCGGGGTTATCACAGATACGCAGTATTTT	CASSQTSGVITDTQYF
TRBD2	TRBV12-3/TRBV12-4	NA	TRBJ2-3	TGTGCCAGCAGTTTACGACTAGCGGGGATCCCAGATACGCAGTATTTT	CASSLRLAGIPDTQYF
TRBD1	TRBV6-2/TRBV6-3	many	TRBJ2-1	TGTGCCAGCAGTTACTCTCGGGACAGGATTACCAATGAGCAGTTCTTC	CASSYSRDRITNEQFF
TRBD1	TRBV18	many	TRBJ2-3	TGTGCCAGCTCACCCAGGGGGCGGACAGATACGCAGTATTTT	CASSPRGRTDTQYF
NA	TRBV7-8	medium-sized	TRBJ1-1	TGTGCCAGCAGCTTAGAAAGGGGTAACACTGAAGCTTTCTTT	CASSLERGNTEAFF
NA	TRBV7-2	many	TRBJ1-1	TGTGCCAGCAGCTTTCGGGGGACTCTTCTGGTGGCCACTGAAGCTTTCTTT	CASSFRGTLLVATEAFF
NA	TRBV20-1	NA	TRBJ2-3	TGCAGTGCTAGCTCCGAGGGCGATACGCAGTATTTT	CSASSEGDTQYF
TRBD2	TRBV7-2	many	TRBJ2-2	TGTGCCAGCAGCTTAACTTGGCGGGGGGGGGAAACCGGGGAGCTGTTTTTT	CASSLTWRGGETGELFF
NA	TRBV5-1	many	TRBJ2-7	TGCGCCAGCAGCTTGGGATACAACTACGAGCAGTACTTC	CASSLGYNYEQYF
NA	TRBV6-6	many	TRBJ2-7	TGTGCCAGCAGGGACAGCTACGAGCAGTACTTC	CASRDSYEQYF
NA	TRBV5-5	many	TRBJ2-5	TGTGCCAGCAAAGAAATGGGCGAGACCCAGTACTTC	CASKEMGETQYF
NA	TRBV20-1	many	TRBJ1-4	TGCAGTGCTAGAGATGAAATGGGACGGGGTAATGAAAAACTGTTTTTT	CSARDEMGRGNEKLFF
NA	TRBV5-1	many	TRBJ1-4	TGCGCCAGCAAACGGGGATCAACTAATGAAAAACTGTTTTTT	CASKRGSTNEKLFF
TRBD1	TRBV5-1	NA	TRBJ2-2	TGCGCCAGCAGCTGGACCGGGACAGCCCAGGACACCGGGGAGCTGTTTTTT	CASSWTGTAQDTGELFF
NA	TRBV5-1	NA	TRBJ2-3	TGCGCCAGCAGTGTGGAGGGCCGCACAGATACGCAGTATTTT	CASSVEGRTDTQYF
NA	TRBV20-1	many	TRBJ2-1	TGCAGTGCAAGGGACGGATCCTACAATGAGCAGTTCTTC	CSARDGSYNEQFF
NA	TRBV28	many	TRBJ1-1	TGTGCCAGCAGTATGACAGCCATGAACACTGAAGCTTTCTTT	CASSMTAMNTEAFF
NA	TRBV9	many	TRBJ2-5	TGTGCCAGCAGCGTAGGTCCTCTCGGGGGGCGACGAGAGACCCAGTACTTC	CASSVGPLGGRRETQYF
TRBD1	TRBV29-1	many	TRBJ1-1	TGCAGCGTCTCAGGGGGCGCGAACACTGAAGCTTTCTTT	CSVSGGANTEAFF
TRBD2	TRBV5-1	NA	TRBJ2-2	TGCGCCAGCAGCTTAGCGGGAGGAATGGCCGGGGAGCTGTTTTTT	CASSLAGGMAGELFF
NA	TRBV29-1	few	TRBJ1-2	TGCAGCGTTGACCCCCGGGCCGGCGGCTACACCTTC	CSVDPRAGGYTF
NA	TRBV12-3/TRBV12-4	many	TRBJ2-3	TGTGCCAGCACCTTCCGCGCGGGAACAGATACGCAGTATTTT	CASTFRAGTDTQYF
NA	TRBV7-2	many	TRBJ1-5	TGTGCCAGCAAAGATACGGGGAATCAGCCCCAGCATTTT	CASKDTGNQPQHF
NA	TRBV5-1	many	TRBJ1-1	TGCGCCAGCAGCCCCCCAGGGCTTAGAACTGAAGCTTTCTTT	CASSPPGLRTEAFF
TRBD2	TRBV12-3/TRBV12-4	many	TRBJ2-2	TGTGCCAGCAGTCCTTACGGGGGGGGACAGAACACCGGGGAGCTGTTTTTT	CASSPYGGGQNTGELFF